The 18 T cell receptor beta chains given below trace back to one sample, sequenced in a study of CD8+ T cells in alopecia areata. It was cDNA, reverse transcribed from extracted RNA, that served as the sequencing template. Clones were sequenced by immunoSEQ multiplex PCR, and TCRdb holds only the in-frame ones, with some missing. The data show under 300,000 clones, 60% seen once. The sample's treatment: oral pan-JAK inhibitor, 5-10 mg twice daily. This material consisted of CD4+ T cells sorted from blood, taken around week 54, from a patient treated with tofacitinib. The receptors originated from a human donor with alopecia areata.

This clone has only a few counts. This sequence joins TRBV25-1 and TRBJ2-7, with D uncertain. CDR1 is MGHDK, CDR2 SYGVNS, per germline. This CDR3 is 14 amino acids long. Trimming took 4 bases from V and 2 from J, leaving 12 bases between them. The CDR3 DNA reads TGTGCCAGCAGTGGCCGTGTGGTCCCCTACGAGCAGTACTTC. As protein: CASSGRVVPYEQYF.

V and J are TRBV6-1 and TRBJ2-3; maybe TRBD1 (6 bases). Per germline, CDR1 MNHNS and CDR2 SASEGT. This CDR3 region has 14 residues. V was clipped by 11 bases and J by 2 bases, with 17 bases between them. The CDR3 spells CAGGQQRNTDTQYF. Written as DNA, the CDR3 is TGTGCCGGAGGACAGCAGAGGAACACAGATACGCAGTATTTT.

The V gene is TRBV11-1, the J gene TRBJ1-1, with a weak D call TRBD1 (5 bases). The ends were cut back, 5 bases at V and 4 bases at J, with 14 bases in the middle. The germline gives CDR1 SGHAT, CDR2 FQDESV (reference sequence). This CDR3 contains 14 residues. The CDR3 DNA reads as TGTGCCAGCAGCGGCCGGGACCCTGGCACTGAAGCTTTCTTT. Its protein product is CASSGRDPGTEAFF.

This clone turned up a few times. V usage is TRBV15 and J usage is TRBJ1-3; unclear D gene. The CDR3 runs to 17 residues. The germline gives CDR1 LNHNV, CDR2 YYDKDF (reference sequence). The V end was cut by 1 base, the J end by 0 bases, with 13 bases between. The CDR3 bases are TGTGCCACCAGCAGAGGATTGGCGGTAGACTCTGGAAACACCATATATTTT. It codes for CATSRGLAVDSGNTIYF.

This clone was detected a few times. This chain joins TRBV29-1 and TRBJ2-7, with D uncertain. The germline V and J ends were trimmed by 0 bases and 7 bases, with 13 bases remaining between them. Germline V lookup: CDR1 SQVTM, CDR2 ANQGSEA. CDR3 length equals 13 residues. The CDR3 bases are TGCAGCGTTGAAGACAGAATAAGCTCTGAGCAGTACTTC. This gives the protein CSVEDRISSEQYF.

The CDR3 protein is CASSEYLDRASPLHF. Here the CDR3 DNA reads TGTGCCAGCAGTGAATACCTGGACAGGGCGTCACCCCTCCACTTT. This chain links TRBV25-1 with TRBJ1-6, with 8 nucleotides matching TRBD1. The trim removed 0 bases at V and 10 bases at J, leaving 5 bases unmatched. The V gene's germline CDR1 is MGHDK and CDR2 SYGVNS. CDR3 length: 15 amino acids.

The table lists this clone with a few counts. The chain has TRBV5-1 and TRBJ2-3; 8 bases line up with TRBD1. The trim removed 0 bases at V and 5 bases at J, leaving 2 bases unmatched. The V gene's germline CDR1 is SGHRS and CDR2 YFSETQ. The length of the CDR3 is 14 residues. The CDR3 protein is CASSLVQGGDTQYF. For the CDR3, the DNA is TGCGCCAGCAGCTTGGTACAGGGGGGAGATACGCAGTATTTT.

The CDR3 DNA sequence: TGCGCCAGCAGCCAGGGACCCTTCGGAGAGACCCAGTACTTC. It is translated as CASSQGPFGETQYF. The rearrangement joins TRBV4-1 to TRBJ2-5; D possibly uses TRBD1 or TRBD2 (5 bases each). CDR3 length: 14 residues. V was clipped by 3 bases and J by 4 bases, with 12 bases between them. Germline V gene data show CDR1 as MGHRA and CDR2 as YSYEKL.

V is TRBV9 and J is TRBJ2-7, with D uncertain. Germline CDR1 and CDR2: SGDLS and YYNGEE. Trimming took off 4 bases at V and 2 bases at J, with 10 bases between the two ends. The CDR3 has 13 amino acids. CDR3 bases: TGTGCCAGCAGCCTTGGGGTGACCTACGAGCAGTACTTC. Its translation: CASSLGVTYEQYF. The variable domain in full, with the rest retrieved from reference TRBV9 and TRBJ2-7, is DSGVTQTPKHLITATGQRVTLRCSPRSGDLSVYWYQQSLDQGLQFLIQYYNGEERAKGNILERFSAQQFPDLHSELNLSSLELGDSALYFCASSLGVTYEQYFGPGTRLTVT.

The rearrangement links TRBV9 to TRBJ1-5; maybe TRBD1 (6 bases). CDR3 size: 13 residues. V dropped 4 bases and J dropped 10 bases, with 15 bases sitting between them. Germline CDR1 is SGDLS and CDR2 is YYNGEE. In DNA, the CDR3 is TGTGCCAGCAGCCAGACAGGATCGCTACCCCAGCATTTT. Protein: CASSQTGSLPQHF.

Comment on this clone: Different DNA sequences within this sample yield the same CDR3. This chain uses TRBV7-9 with TRBJ2-6; D is undetermined. V lost 4 bases, J lost 1 base, and 5 bases lay in between. Looked up from germline, CDR1 is SEHNR and CDR2 is FQNEAQ (reference sequence). CDR3 length: 14 residues. The CDR3 DNA is TGTGCCAGCAGCTACCAATCTGGGGCCAACGTCCTGACTTTC. This gives the protein CASSYQSGANVLTF.

The chain is built from TRBV5-4 and TRBJ1-6, with no clear D. V lost 4 bases and J lost 8, with 16 bases in between. In germline, CDR1 is SGHNT, CDR2 YYREEE (reference sequence). This CDR3 has 15 amino acids. CDR3 coding DNA: TGTGCCAGCAGCCAATCCGATAGAACCTATTCACCCCTCCACTTT. It yields the protein CASSQSDRTYSPLHF.

This clone was observed a single time. V is TRBV29-1 and J is TRBJ2-2; 11 bases align to TRBD2. The CDR3 is 14 residues long. V shed 4 bases and J 7 bases; nucleotides not matched to a gene: 5. Germline-derived CDR1 and CDR2 are SQVTM and ANQGSEA. The CDR3 DNA reads as TGCAGCGTTGTCGGTCTAGCGGGGGGCGGGGAGCTGTTTTTT. Its protein product is CSVVGLAGGGELFF.

The chain combines TRBV30 with TRBJ1-3; 7 bases match TRBD1. Germline-derived CDR1 and CDR2 are GTSNPN and SVGIG (reference sequence). Germline trimming cut 1 base from V and 2 bases from J; bases unmatched to any gene: 2. The CDR3 spans 14 residues. CDR3 sequence (DNA): TGTGCCTGGAGTGCCGGGACAGCTGGAAACACCATATATTTT. This codes for CAWSAGTAGNTIYF.

The rearrangement links TRBV30 to TRBJ2-1, with D possibly being TRBD2 (5 bases). This CDR3 has 15 amino acids. V was clipped by 1 base and J by 16 bases, with 26 bases between them. Germline V gene lookup returns CDR1 GTSNPN and CDR2 SVGIG (reference sequence). The CDR3 sequence is CAWSDPGVSGATRFF. The CDR3 DNA is TGTGCCTGGAGTGACCCCGGAGTGAGCGGAGCCACCAGATTCTTC.

This clone was counted once. This chain connects TRBV5-1 to TRBJ1-5; the D is unclear. This CDR3 has 16 amino acids. V was shortened by 1 base and J by 2 bases, with 13 bases between the two germline ends. CDR1 and CDR2 (germline): SGHRS, YFSETQ. CDR3 in DNA: TGCGCCAGCAGCTTGACCGCGGTAACGGGCAATCAGCCCCAGCATTTT. Translation: CASSLTAVTGNQPQHF.

V is TRBV5-1 and J is TRBJ2-5; 13 bases align to TRBD2. The CDR3 loop spans 16 amino acids. Trimming removed 4 bases from V and 5 bases from J; junction bases left unmatched: 8. Per germline, CDR1 SGHRS and CDR2 YFSETQ. The CDR3, as DNA: TGCGCCAGCAGCCCTACCGGGACTAGCGGGGTGGAGACCCAGTACTTC. Translating it yields CASSPTGTSGVETQYF.

This clone turned up a few times. The V and J genes are TRBV5-6 and TRBJ2-7, with D unclear. V dropped 4 bases and J dropped 0 bases, with 5 bases sitting between them. Germline CDR1 reads SGHDT; CDR2 reads YYEEEE. This CDR3 is 12 amino acids long. The CDR3 here is CASSRNSYEQYF. CDR3 DNA: TGTGCCAGCAGCAGGAACTCCTACGAGCAGTACTTC. Combining the CDR3 with reference TRBV5-6 and TRBJ2-7 gives the whole variable domain DAGVTQSPTHLIKTRGQQVTLRCSPKSGHDTVSWYQQALGQGPQFIFQYYEEEERQRGNFPDRFSGHQFPNYSSELNVNALLLGDSALYLCASSRNSYEQYFGPGTRLTVT.